This T cell receptor beta chain was sequenced during a study of cytotoxic CD8 clonotypes in ibrutinib-treated CLL. For the study at large: Within the patient group, under 12 were relapsed/refractory and fewer than 16 treatment-naive, and some 18 were IGHV unmutated. Mean values per sample were 250,000 to 300,000 productive templates and around 96,000 productive rearrangements.

CDR1 is LNHDA, CDR2 SQIVND, per germline (reference sequence). The CDR3 totals 18 residues. Trimming took 3 bases from V and 3 from J; bases not matched to a gene: 7. Findings and caveats of the study: Increased clonality at ibrutinib response gave way to a return toward baseline at progression.

Measured with immunoSEQ multiplex PCR; TCRdb has only the in-frame clones, and not every one. The table has more than 85,000 clones, approximately 80% seen once; the top ten hold approximately 30%. About this clone: The antigen is unknown.

The sequenced sample was PBMCs, obtained after 12 months of ibrutinib treatment. The rearrangement uses TRBV19 and TRBJ2-3, with 15 bases identical to TRBD2. This sequence originates from a human donor with chronic lymphocytic leukemia. The CDR3 sequence: CASSISGTSGGSTDTQYF. In DNA, the CDR3 is TGTGCCAGTAGTATTAGTGGGACTAGCGGGGGGTCGACAGATACGCAGTATTTT.